Below, one T cell receptor beta chain is given with its context. What it binds is not known. This entry comes from a study of shared clonotypes between healthy human individuals. General observations from the study: Rarefaction showed sorted-subset sequencing was incomplete despite large depth. Compared with clonotypes that all four donors shared, non-shared clonotypes had lower generation probabilities.

All donors were healthy HIV-negative adults lacking recent acute infections or vaccinations. CD8 memory pooled CD45RO+ cells and CCR7-negative CD45RA+ TemRA cells. Repertoires were generated with immunoSEQ multiplex PCR, while TCRdb's copy carries only in-frame clones and drops some. There are some 690,000 clones in the sample; 90% occur only once, and 30% to 35% lies in the top ten. Germline V gene lookup returns CDR1 SGHTA and CDR2 FQGNSA. With V trimmed by 3 bases and J by 1 base, 2 bases remained unmatched. This CDR3 is 15 amino acids long. The origin of this receptor is a man younger than 35 in good health. Some clones in this sample may be carry-over from other donors' samples. The chain carries TRBV7-2 and TRBJ2-1; 8 bases map to TRBD2. Sequencing was carried out using memory CD8+ T cells from PBMCs. As to subset: CD45RO+ cells pooled with CCR7-negative TemRA cells. CDR3 sequence (DNA): TGTGCCAGCAGCTTGACGGGAGGGTCCTACAATGAGCAGTTCTTC. Translation: CASSLTGGSYNEQFF.